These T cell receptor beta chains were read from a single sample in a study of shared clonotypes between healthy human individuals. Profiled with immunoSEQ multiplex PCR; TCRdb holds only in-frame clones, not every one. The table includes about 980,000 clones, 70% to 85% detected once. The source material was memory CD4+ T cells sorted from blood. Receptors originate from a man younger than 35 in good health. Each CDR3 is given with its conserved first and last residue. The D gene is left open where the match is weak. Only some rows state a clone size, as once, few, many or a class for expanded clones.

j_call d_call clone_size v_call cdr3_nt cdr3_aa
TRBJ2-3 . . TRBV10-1 TGCGCCAGCAGTGATGACGGGAGCACAGATACGCAGTATTTT CASSDDGSTDTQYF
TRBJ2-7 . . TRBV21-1 TGTGCCAGCAGCAAAGGCAGAAGGCAAGGCTACGAGCAGTACTTC CASSKGRRQGYEQYF
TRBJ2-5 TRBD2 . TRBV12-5 TGTGCTAGTGGTTTGGTATATTTAGCGGGGGGGCCAGAGACCCAGTACTTC CASGLVYLAGGPETQYF
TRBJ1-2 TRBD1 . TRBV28 TGTGCCAGCAGTTCGGACAGGGGGCAGGGCTACACCTTC CASSSDRGQGYTF
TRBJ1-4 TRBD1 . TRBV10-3 TGTGCCATCGAGGAGGGGGCAAGGGTCGGTGAAAAACTGTTTTTT CAIEEGARVGEKLFF
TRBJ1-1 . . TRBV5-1 TGCGCCAGCAGCTCCCGAGGGTTCCCTGAGTCGGCTTTCTTT CASSSRGFPESAFF
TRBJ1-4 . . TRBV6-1 TGTGCCAGCGGGGGGTGGGTAAATGAAAAACTGTTTTTT CASGGWVNEKLFF
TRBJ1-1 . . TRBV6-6 TGTGCCAGCAGTTATAGATTTGGGAACACTGAAGCTTTCTTT CASSYRFGNTEAFF
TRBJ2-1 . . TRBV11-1 TGTGCCAGCAGCTTGGCACTAGTCCCTCCTGAGCAGTTCTTC CASSLALVPPEQFF
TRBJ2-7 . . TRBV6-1 TGTGCCAGCAGAACCCCCCTCGAGCAGTACTTC CASRTPLEQYF
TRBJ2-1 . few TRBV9 TGTGCCAGCAGCGGCCCACAGGGTAATGAGCAGTTCTTC CASSGPQGNEQFF
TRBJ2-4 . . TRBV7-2 TGTGCCAGCAGCTTGGACCTAGGGAGGCAGTACTTC CASSLDLGRQYF
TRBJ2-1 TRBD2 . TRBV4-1 TGCGCCAGCAGCCAAGACTTGCTAGCGGGAGCTTCTTATGAGCAGTTCTTC CASSQDLLAGASYEQFF
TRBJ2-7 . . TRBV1 TGCACCAGCAGCCGTCCAGCGGGAGAGCAGTACTTC CTSSRPAGEQYF
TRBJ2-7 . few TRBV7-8 TGTGCCAGCAGCTTATTGGCAGGGGCCTACGAGCAGTACTTC CASSLLAGAYEQYF
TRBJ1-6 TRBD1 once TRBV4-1 TGCGCCAGCAGACGACAGGGAGAGGCTTCACCCCTCCACTTT CASRRQGEASPLHF
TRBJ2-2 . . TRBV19 TGTGCCAGTATCCCCTCGGGGGCCCACACCGGGGAGCTGTTTTTT CASIPSGAHTGELFF
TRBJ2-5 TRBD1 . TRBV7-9 TGTGCCAGCAGCCCAGGGGGTTCATCGGAAGAGACCCAGTACTTC CASSPGGSSEETQYF